What follows are 14 T cell receptor beta chains derived from one specimen sequenced in a study of synovial regulatory T cells in juvenile arthritis. TCRdb's copy holds only in-frame clones and misses some; the assay was immunoSEQ multiplex PCR. The sample includes 10,000 or so clones. Material for sequencing was Treg cells from blood. Subset reported: remaining (HLA-DR-negative) circulating blood Treg cells. These receptor sequences come from a donor between 2 and 29 years old with juvenile idiopathic arthritis.

The J gene is TRBJ2-3, the V gene TRBV4-2; TCRdb picks TRBD2, but there is no DNA to check that call. The CDR3 runs 18 residues. Only the protein is available. The germline V gene has CDR1 LGHNA and CDR2 YNFKEQ. Here the CDR3 reads CASSQGLAGAIGTDTQYF.

The V gene is TRBV10-3, the J gene TRBJ2-1; lacking DNA, the TRBD2 call made by TCRdb goes unchecked. The CDR3 runs to 17 residues. The DNA sequence is not available. Per germline, CDR1 ENHRY and CDR2 SYGVKD. The CDR3 spells CAIRSGGGQSSYNEQFF.

The chain recombines TRBV11-2 with TRBJ2-7. The CDR3 has 13 amino acids. No DNA is listed. From germline, CDR1 is SGHAT and CDR2 FQNNGV. The CDR3 here is CASSRQDGYEQYF. Filled out from reference TRBV11-2 and TRBJ2-7, the complete variable domain reads EAGVAQSPRYKIIEKRQSVAFWCNPISGHATLYWYQQILGQGPKLLIQFQNNGVVDDSQLPKDRFSAERLKGVDSTLKIQPAKLEDSAVYLCASSRQDGYEQYFGPGTRLTVT.

This rearrangement joins TRBV10-3 to TRBJ2-4. The germline V gene has CDR1 ENHRY and CDR2 SYGVKD. This CDR3 comprises 12 residues. The DNA sequence is not available. The chain's CDR3 is CATRGPAEIQYF.

The V gene is TRBV10-3, the J gene TRBJ2-5; absent DNA, TCRdb's TRBD2 call cannot be checked. The CDR3 length is 14 residues. No DNA was logged. CDR1 ENHRY and CDR2 SYGVKD come from the germline V gene. The chain's CDR3 is CAIKAGANQETQYF.

The rearrangement uses TRBV7-2 and TRBJ1-6. The CDR3 has 13 residues. No DNA is listed. The germline V gene encodes CDR1 SGHTA and CDR2 FQGNSA. The CDR3 region is CASSSGFNSPLHF.

The gene calls are TRBV19 and TRBJ2-7; the D call from TCRdb, TRBD1, cannot be confirmed without DNA. The germline gives CDR1 LNHDA, CDR2 SQIVND (reference sequence). CDR3 length: 13 residues. No DNA is given. This CDR3 is CASSRGRFYEQYF.

The V call is TRBV18, the J call TRBJ2-7; TCRdb calls TRBD2, which cannot be checked without DNA. The germline V gene has CDR1 KGHSH and CDR2 LQKENI. The CDR3 has 11 residues. No DNA has been recorded. CDR3 region: CASSVSHEQYF.

V is TRBV4-1 and J is TRBJ2-1; TCRdb names TRBD1, which stays unverified in the absence of DNA. CDR3 length: 15 residues. Nucleotide data are not available. The V gene's germline CDR1 is MGHRA and CDR2 YSYEKL. The CDR3 here is CASSLRQLIFGEQFF.

CDR3 protein: CASSVIGRLPYNEQFF. This chain connects TRBV11-2 to TRBJ2-1; the D gene TCRdb calls, TRBD2, cannot be checked with no DNA. This CDR3 is built from 16 residues. This entry has no DNA. Germline loops: CDR1 SGHAT, CDR2 FQNNGV.

V usage is TRBV27 and J usage is TRBJ1-4. The CDR3 totals 10 residues. No DNA is listed. Germline loops: CDR1 MNHEY, CDR2 SMNVEV (reference sequence). The CDR3 protein is CASSPPELFF.

This chain joins TRBV10-3 and TRBJ2-3. The germline V gene encodes CDR1 ENHRY and CDR2 SYGVKD. The CDR3 runs to 16 residues. DNA is not on record. The CDR3 spells CAISEGWDPSTDTQYF.

The chain joins TRBV10-3 to TRBJ2-7; TCRdb's D gene call, TRBD2, goes unchecked for lack of DNA. This CDR3 spans 14 amino acids. No nucleotide data were recorded. Germline V gives CDR1 ENHRY, CDR2 SYGVKD. The chain's CDR3 is CAISLSYGSYEQYF.

The chain employs TRBV10-3 and TRBJ2-3. This CDR3 region has 14 residues. DNA is not on record. The V gene's germline CDR1 is ENHRY and CDR2 SYGVKD. The CDR3 region is CAIRVEGGTDTQYF.